The next 31 T cell receptor beta chains were all read from a single sample in a study of OX40 agonist ivuxolimab in advanced cancers. Sequencing was performed with immunoSEQ multiplex PCR; in TCRdb, only in-frame clones are kept and a portion is missing. This sample has 30,000 to 40,000 clones, with less than 90% found just once. The source was CD4+ or CD8+ T cells sorted from blood, collected in a trial of the OX40 agonist ivuxolimab. The source of these receptors is an adult with an advanced solid tumor such as melanoma, head and neck, liver or kidney cancer.

This sequence joins TRBV9 and TRBJ2-7; 9 nucleotides agree with TRBD1. The CDR3 is 16 residues long. Germline CDR1 SGDLS, CDR2 YYNGEE. With V trimmed by 2 bases and J by 3 bases, 9 bases remained unmatched. In nucleotides, the CDR3 is TGTGCCAGCAGCGTCGAAGCCGGGACAGGGCTCTACGAGCAGTACTTC. Protein sequence: CASSVEAGTGLYEQYF.

The chain is built from TRBV6-5 and TRBJ2-1, with 11 bases identical to TRBD2. Trimming at V came to 0 bases and at J to 9 bases, leaving 4 bases not matched to a gene. The CDR3 sequence is 15 residues long. Germline V gives CDR1 MNHEY, CDR2 SVGAGI. This CDR3 reads CASSYSASGGSEQFF. CDR3 bases: TGTGCCAGCAGTTACTCCGCTAGCGGGGGGAGTGAGCAGTTCTTC.

This clone was found once. The CDR3 is CASSGASGRSYEQYF. The CDR3 DNA is TGTGCCAGCAGCGGGGCATCAGGGAGATCCTACGAGCAGTACTTC. This chain links TRBV5-4 with TRBJ2-7; tentatively, D is TRBD1 or TRBD2 (5 bases each). V was pared by 4 bases and J by 1 base, with 15 bases between. In germline, CDR1 is SGHNT, CDR2 YYREEE (reference sequence). The CDR3 contains 15 residues.

The rearrangement links TRBV15 to TRBJ2-1; TRBD2 is a possible D gene (7 bases). Trimming stripped 0 bases from V and 9 bases from J, with 9 bases between. CDR1 and CDR2 from the germline V gene are LNHNV and YYDKDF (reference sequence). The CDR3 extends over 13 amino acids. This CDR3 reads CATSRDRGAEQFF. In DNA, the CDR3 is TGTGCCACCAGCAGAGATCGGGGGGCTGAGCAGTTCTTC.

The chain carries TRBV7-2 and TRBJ2-7, with TRBD2 matching 8 bases. Germline assignment: CDR1 SGHTA and CDR2 FQGNSA. This CDR3 has 17 residues. V shed 4 bases and J 2 bases; nucleotides not matched to a gene: 13. The CDR3 bases are TGTGCCAGCAGCTCCCGCACGGAGCGGGGGCCGCCCTACGAGCAGTACTTC. As protein: CASSSRTERGPPYEQYF. The full variable domain, with the rest looked up from reference TRBV7-2 and TRBJ2-7, is GAGVSQSPSNKVTEKGKDVELRCDPISGHTALYWYRQSLGQGLEFLIYFQGNSAPDKSGLPSDRFSAERTGGSVSTLTIQRTQQEDSAVYLCASSSRTERGPPYEQYFGPGTRLTVT.

V is TRBV4-1 and J is TRBJ1-2; no firm D call. CDR3 size: 15 residues. Germline lookup yields CDR1 MGHRA and CDR2 YSYEKL. The V gene lost 1 base and the J gene lost 3 bases, with 12 bases spanning the gap. This CDR3 is CASSQGEGLDYGYTF. The CDR3 DNA reads as TGCGCCAGCAGCCAAGGGGAGGGATTGGACTATGGCTACACCTTC.

This rearrangement joins TRBV19 to TRBJ1-1; TRBD1 might be the D (6 bases). Germline CDR1 is LNHDA and CDR2 is SQIVND (reference sequence). V was shortened by 5 bases and J by 6 bases, with 16 bases between the two germline ends. There are 14 residues in the CDR3. The CDR3 DNA sequence: TGTGCCAGTAGTGCGCGACAGGATGGGGCTGAAGCTTTCTTT. This sequence encodes CASSARQDGAEAFF.

The CDR3 reads CASSQSRQVRNTEAFF. CDR3 DNA: TGCGCCAGCAGCCAATCAAGACAGGTTCGGAACACTGAAGCTTTCTTT. The chain combines TRBV4-3 with TRBJ1-1; tentative D call: TRBD1 (6 bases). Germline lookup yields CDR1 LGHNA and CDR2 YSLEER. V lost 2 bases and J lost 1, with 14 bases in between. The CDR3 has 16 residues.

The chain carries TRBV7-9 and TRBJ2-3, with 12 bases fitting TRBD2. Germline CDR1 and CDR2: SEHNR and FQNEAQ (reference sequence). V trimming: 6 bases; J trimming: 5 bases; junction bases outside the gene matches: 9. The CDR3 is 16 residues long. CDR3 protein: CASRDPSGGAEDTQYF. CDR3 coding DNA: TGTGCCAGCAGAGACCCTAGCGGGGGGGCGGAAGATACGCAGTATTTT.

The chain employs TRBV19 and TRBJ1-5, with TRBD1 identical over 7 bases. V dropped 4 bases and J dropped 7; count of bases not matched to a gene: 4. This CDR3 is 13 amino acids long. The germline V gene has CDR1 LNHDA and CDR2 SQIVND (reference sequence). The CDR3 is CASSTTGTQPQHF. DNA of the CDR3: TGTGCCAGTAGTACGACAGGGACGCAGCCCCAGCATTTT.

V usage is TRBV4-2 and J usage is TRBJ2-7, with TRBD1 matching over 9 bases. This CDR3 has 14 residues. The junction had 3 bases not matched to a gene; V was cut back by 1 base and J by 5 bases. Germline values: CDR1 LGHNA, CDR2 YNFKEQ. CDR3 sequence: CASSQVRTGDEQYF. As DNA, the CDR3 is TGTGCCAGCAGCCAAGTTCGGACAGGGGACGAGCAGTACTTC.

V gene TRBV29-1 combines with J gene TRBJ1-2, with TRBD1 identical over 11 bases. The CDR3 loop spans 14 amino acids. The germline gives CDR1 SQVTM, CDR2 ANQGSEA. J gave up 4 bases and V 8 bases, and 9 bases lay outside the gene matches. CDR3 protein: CSSKDRGHGYGYTF. CDR3 DNA sequence: TGCAGCTCAAAGGACAGGGGGCATGGCTATGGCTACACCTTC.

This rearrangement joins TRBV7-2 to TRBJ2-6; D may correspond to TRBD1 or TRBD2 (6 bases each). CDR3 length: 17 amino acids. CDR1 SGHTA and CDR2 FQGNSA come from the germline V gene. V lost 1 base, J lost 2 bases, and 12 bases lay in between. The CDR3 region has the DNA TGTGCCAGCAGCTTAGACTTTGGGGGGCCTGGGGCCAACGTCCTGACTTTC. It is translated as CASSLDFGGPGANVLTF.

The gene calls are TRBV7-9 and TRBJ1-4; D gene unclear. V was shortened by 7 bases and J by 6 bases, with 12 bases between the two germline ends. The CDR3 contains 13 residues. Looked up from germline, CDR1 is SEHNR and CDR2 is FQNEAQ (reference sequence). The CDR3 is CASTPDGYEKLFF. The CDR3 DNA sequence: TGTGCCAGCACCCCCGACGGATATGAAAAACTGTTTTTT.

This clone was detected once. The rearrangement joins TRBV5-1 to TRBJ1-1; tentatively, D is TRBD1 (6 bases). Germline CDR1 SGHRS, CDR2 YFSETQ. The CDR3 loop spans 13 amino acids. The V end was cut by 4 bases, the J end by 1 base, with 8 bases between. The CDR3 here is CASSRTANTEAFF. The CDR3 DNA follows: TGCGCCAGCAGCCGGACAGCGAACACTGAAGCTTTCTTT. The whole variable domain, filled in from reference TRBV5-1 and TRBJ1-1, reads KAGVTQTPRYLIKTRGQQVTLSCSPISGHRSVSWYQQTPGQGLQFLFEYFSETQRNKGNFPGRFSGRQFSNSRSEMNVSTLELGDSALYLCASSRTANTEAFFGQGTRLTVV.

This chain links TRBV5-4 with TRBJ2-1; 9 positions agree with TRBD2. The germline V gene encodes CDR1 SGHNT and CDR2 YYREEE (reference sequence). V gave up 7 bases and J gave up 4 bases; unmatched junction bases: 9. This CDR3 contains 15 residues. As DNA, the CDR3 is TGTGCCAGCGGACTAAAAGCGGGGGGATACAATGAGCAGTTCTTC. This translates into CASGLKAGGYNEQFF.

V is TRBV13 and J is TRBJ2-3, with 7 bases identical to TRBD1. Germline CDR1 and CDR2: PRHDT and FYEKMQ (reference sequence). The CDR3 has 16 residues. Losses at the gene ends were 0 bases for V and 0 bases for J; bases not matched to a gene: 3. The CDR3 here is CASSLGQGVSTDTQYF. CDR3 sequence (DNA): TGTGCCAGCAGCTTAGGGCAGGGGGTTAGCACAGATACGCAGTATTTT. Looking up the rest from reference TRBV13 and TRBJ2-3 gives the full variable domain: AAGVIQSPRHLIKEKRETATLKCYPIPRHDTVYWYQQGPGQDPQFLISFYEKMQSDKGSIPDRFSAQQFSDYHSELNMSSLELGDSALYFCASSLGQGVSTDTQYFGPGTRLTVL.

V usage is TRBV5-4 and J usage is TRBJ2-7; 8 nucleotides agree with TRBD2. The CDR3 covers 14 residues. V lost 3 bases and J lost 7; bases outside the gene matches: 9. CDR1 and CDR2 from the germline V gene are SGHNT and YYREEE (reference sequence). The CDR3 DNA is TGTGCCAGCAGCTCCGGACTAGCCTCGGGTGAGCAGTACTTC. Translation: CASSSGLASGEQYF.

The gene calls are TRBV7-2 and TRBJ2-1; D not resolved. Deletions cut 5 bases from V and 0 bases from J, with 8 bases between. Germline V lookup: CDR1 SGHTA, CDR2 FQGNSA. The CDR3 spans 14 residues. The chain's CDR3 is CASSRESSYNEQFF. CDR3 DNA: TGTGCCAGCAGCCGAGAGAGCTCCTACAATGAGCAGTTCTTC.

V usage is TRBV6-6 and J usage is TRBJ2-7; 9 positions match TRBD1. The germline gives CDR1 MNHNY, CDR2 SVGAGI (reference sequence). V was pared by 2 bases and J by 6 bases, with 5 bases of the junction left unmatched. This CDR3 has 14 amino acids. The CDR3: CASSYGGQGGEQYF. The CDR3 nucleotides are TGTGCCAGCAGTTACGGGGGACAGGGTGGCGAGCAGTACTTC.

CDR3 in DNA: TGTGCCACCAGCAGAGATCGGGGACAGTACAATCAGCCCCAGCATTTT. Amino acids: CATSRDRGQYNQPQHF. The gene calls are TRBV15 and TRBJ1-5; 7 positions agree with TRBD1. The CDR3 totals 16 residues. V shed 0 bases and J 3 bases; nucleotides not matched to a gene: 5. The germline CDR1 and CDR2 sequences are LNHNV and YYDKDF (reference sequence).

The V call is TRBV4-3, the J call TRBJ2-5, with TRBD1 matching 7 bases. Germline V gene lookup returns CDR1 LGHNA and CDR2 YSLEER. CDR3 length equals 15 residues. Losses at the gene ends were 0 bases for V and 5 bases for J; bases not matched to a gene: 6. The CDR3 coding sequence is TGCGCCAGCAGCCAAGATCGGGACAGTGGGGAGACCCAGTACTTC. It yields the protein CASSQDRDSGETQYF.

The chain combines TRBV6-5 with TRBJ2-2; D call uncertain. The CDR3 sequence is 14 residues long. Per the germline V gene, CDR1 is MNHEY and CDR2 is SVGAGI. Trimming cost V 5 bases and J 1 base, with 8 bases left between them. CDR3 sequence: CASSPGLNTGELFF. CDR3 sequence (DNA): TGTGCCAGCAGTCCCGGATTGAACACCGGGGAGCTGTTTTTT.

This chain links TRBV5-1 with TRBJ1-1; D possibly corresponds to TRBD1 (5 bases). There are 13 residues in the CDR3. The ends were cut back, 4 bases at V and 4 bases at J, with 11 bases in the middle. CDR1 is SGHRS and CDR2 is YFSETQ in the germline V gene. The CDR3 nucleotides are TGCGCCAGCAGCCTCGGGACCTCCACTGAAGCTTTCTTT. Protein sequence: CASSLGTSTEAFF.

The J gene is TRBJ1-6, the V gene TRBV6-1; D call uncertain. Germline V gives CDR1 MNHNS, CDR2 SASEGT. Trimming left V 1 base short and J 3 bases short, with 13 bases between. The CDR3 is 17 amino acids. The CDR3 spells CASSEVADTIYNSPLHF. The CDR3 nucleotides are TGTGCCAGCAGTGAAGTGGCAGATACTATCTATAATTCACCCCTCCACTTT.

The CDR3 region has the DNA TGTGCCAGCAGTGACTGGAGAGGAGGCGAGCAGTACTTC. Its translation: CASSDWRGGEQYF. The chain uses TRBV2 and TRBJ2-7, with a weak D call TRBD2 (5 bases). Trimming stripped 3 bases from V and 6 bases from J, with 12 bases between. Germline CDR1 SNHLY, CDR2 FYNNEI. The CDR3 totals 13 residues.

About this clone itself: The same CDR3 is also encoded by other DNA sequences in this sample. The genes are TRBV4-3 and TRBJ2-5; D perhaps matches TRBD2 (5 bases). The CDR3 has 13 residues. Looked up from germline, CDR1 is LGHNA and CDR2 is YSLEER. The V end was cut by 8 bases, the J end by 1 base, with 11 bases between. Here the CDR3 DNA reads TGCGCCAGCTCCCCGGACTTCCAAGAGACCCAGTACTTC. It translates to CASSPDFQETQYF.

The chain is built from TRBV5-6 and TRBJ2-7; TRBD1 might be the D (5 bases). The germline V gene has CDR1 SGHDT and CDR2 YYEEEE. This CDR3 spans 13 amino acids. The V gene lost 4 bases and the J gene lost 0 bases, with 8 bases spanning the gap. The CDR3 DNA reads as TGTGCCAGCAGCCTGACAGTCTCCTACGAGCAGTACTTC. Its protein is CASSLTVSYEQYF. Full variable domain (remainder filled in from reference TRBV5-6 and TRBJ2-7): DAGVTQSPTHLIKTRGQQVTLRCSPKSGHDTVSWYQQALGQGPQFIFQYYEEEERQRGNFPDRFSGHQFPNYSSELNVNALLLGDSALYLCASSLTVSYEQYFGPGTRLTVT.

V is TRBV5-1 and J is TRBJ2-1, with 8 bases identical to TRBD1. Germline V CDR1 and CDR2: SGHRS, YFSETQ. CDR3 size: 18 residues. Trimming cost V 0 bases and J 4 bases; bases outside gene matches: 12. CDR3 sequence (DNA): TGCGCCAGCAGCTTGGAGGGGACAGGCCGCTTAACTTACAATGAGCAGTTCTTC. This sequence encodes CASSLEGTGRLTYNEQFF.

V usage is TRBV19 and J usage is TRBJ1-2; 7 bases map to TRBD1. Germline V CDR1 and CDR2: LNHDA, SQIVND (reference sequence). The CDR3 length is 13 residues. The trim removed 3 bases at V and 10 bases at J, leaving 8 bases unmatched. In nucleotides, the CDR3 is TGTGCCAGTAGTATCGGACAGGTAGGGGACTACACCTTC. This translates into CASSIGQVGDYTF.

The chain uses TRBV4-1 and TRBJ2-7; 11 bases fit TRBD1. Germline V gene data show CDR1 as MGHRA and CDR2 as YSYEKL. Trimming cost V 4 bases and J 2 bases; bases outside gene matches: 1. The CDR3 consists of 14 residues. The CDR3 spells CASSPGQGAYEQYF. The CDR3 bases are TGCGCCAGCAGCCCGGGACAGGGGGCCTACGAGCAGTACTTC.